Below, 18 T cell receptor beta chains from the same sample are listed, as sequenced in a study of human T cells and chemical hapten exposure. TCRdb reprocessed the RACE reads via MiXCR and lists one record per CDR3 protein. This sample has some 36,000 distinct CDR3 sequences; less than 8.5% occur once, and the top ten carry 1% to 1.5%. The time point was: pre-sensitization, week 0. Treatment defined: therapeutic diphenylcyclopropenone sensitization with weekly scalp DPC. This specimen consisted of whole blood, obtained in connection with sensitization to the hapten diphenylcyclopropenone (DPC). Receptor source: a woman aged 45-65 years with alopecia areata. Some clones in this sample may be carry-over from other donors' samples.

Comment on this clonotype: Just one base apart from a much larger clone, this may be a read error. The J gene is TRBJ1-4, the V gene TRBV3-1; D possibly corresponds to TRBD1 (5 bases). Trimming pared 0 bases from V and 1 base from J, leaving 12 bases between. Looked up from germline, CDR1 is LGHDT and CDR2 is YNNKEL (reference sequence). This CDR3 spans 17 amino acids. The CDR3 region has the DNA TGTGCCAGCAGCCAAGAGGGCAAGGGGCTAACTAATGAAAAACTGTTTTTT. It is translated as CASSQEGKGLTNEKLFF. The whole variable domain, remainder taken from reference TRBV3-1 and TRBJ1-4, is DTAVSQTPKYLVTQMGNDKSIKCEQNLGHDTMYWYKQDSKKFLKIMFSYNNKELIINETVPNRFSPKSPDKAHLNLHINSLELGDSAVYFCASSQEGKGLTNEKLFFGSGTQLSVL.

The chain is built from TRBV11-2 and TRBJ2-3; maybe TRBD2 (5 bases). Between the trimmed V and J ends, which lost 5 bases and 5 bases, there was a span of 11 bases. The germline gives CDR1 SGHAT, CDR2 FQNNGV. This CDR3 has 13 residues. The CDR3 coding sequence is TGTGCCAGCAGCCCTGGACTTGAAGATACGCAGTATTTT. Its protein product is CASSPGLEDTQYF.

This clonotype was observed many times. The CDR3 loop reads CASSQDWADGQYF. CDR3 nucleotides: TGTGCCAGCAGCCAAGACTGGGCCGACGGGCAGTATTTT. The rearrangement uses TRBV14 and TRBJ2-3; D call uncertain. Germline V lookup: CDR1 SGHDN, CDR2 FVKESK. Trimming removed 0 bases from V and 11 bases from J, with 12 bases in between. This CDR3 has 13 residues.

This clonotype showed up many times. This chain links TRBV6-2 or TRBV6-3 with TRBJ2-7; possible D gene TRBD2, 5 bases. The CDR3 sequence is 13 residues long. Germline V CDR1 and CDR2: MNHEY, SVGEGT. Trimming took 0 bases from V and 7 from J, leaving 10 bases between them. Here the CDR3 reads CASSYSTRAEQYF. Written as DNA, the CDR3 is TGTGCCAGCAGTTACTCCACTAGGGCGGAGCAGTACTTC.

This clonotype appeared many times. The chain combines TRBV7-2 with TRBJ1-1; 8 nucleotides match TRBD1. Germline lookup yields CDR1 SGHTA and CDR2 FQGNSA. Trimming cost V 1 base and J 5 bases; bases outside gene matches: 3. The CDR3 runs to 14 residues. CDR3 loop: CASSLGQGITEAFF. Written as DNA, the CDR3 is TGTGCCAGCAGCTTAGGACAGGGGATTACTGAAGCTTTCTTT.

Notes on this clonotype: A read error is possible here, since a much larger clone lies one base away. This chain joins TRBV6-5 and TRBJ1-5; TRBD1 might be the D (5 bases). CDR3 size: 15 residues. CDR1 MNHEY and CDR2 SVGAGI come from the germline V gene. The CDR3 loop reads CASSYSRQSNQPRHF. The DNA for the CDR3 is TGTGCCAGCAGTTACTCGAGACAGAGCAATCAGCCCCGGCATTTT.

In its sample, this clonotype was seen many times. CDR3 residues: CASGGQGRKNTGELFF. The CDR3 coding sequence is TGTGCCAGCGGGGGGCAGGGGAGGAAGAACACCGGGGAGCTGTTTTTT. The rearrangement uses TRBV27 and TRBJ2-2; possibly TRBD1 or TRBD2 for D (6 bases each). Germline CDR1 reads MNHEY; CDR2 reads SMNVEV (reference sequence). This CDR3 comprises 16 residues. V dropped 8 bases and J dropped 1 base, with 17 bases sitting between them.

On this clonotype itself: This may arise from a read error, as a much more abundant clone is one base away. The chain recombines TRBV27 with TRBJ2-3; 11 bases align to TRBD2. J lost 6 bases, V lost 5 bases, and 13 bases had no gene match. CDR1 and CDR2 from the germline V gene are MNHEY and SMNVEV (reference sequence). The CDR3 has 17 residues. The CDR3 DNA sequence: TGTGCCAGCAGTACCTCCCAACTAGCGGGAGTAGGGGATACGCAGTATTTT. Its protein product is CASSTSQLAGVGDTQYF.

This clonotype was counted ten times or more. The V and J genes are TRBV11-3 and TRBJ2-1, with 8 bases matching TRBD2. J gave up 2 bases and V 0 bases, and 3 bases lay outside the gene matches. Germline values: CDR1 SGHNT, CDR2 YENEEA. The CDR3 runs to 16 residues. This CDR3 is CASSLDKAGAYNEQFF. Written as DNA, the CDR3 is TGTGCCAGCAGCTTAGATAAAGCGGGAGCCTACAATGAGCAGTTCTTC.

This CDR3 reads CAWRAAGHVLTF. The CDR3 coding sequence is TGTGCCTGGAGGGCAGCGGGACACGTCCTGACTTTC. J is TRBJ2-6 and V is TRBV30, with 7 bases identical to TRBD2. The V gene's germline CDR1 is GTSNPN and CDR2 SVGIG (reference sequence). CDR3 size: 12 residues. The V segment lost 3 bases and the J segment 11 bases; nucleotides outside the gene matches: 4.

This clonotype was seen many times. This rearrangement joins TRBV18 to TRBJ2-1; TRBD2 matches 16 bases. CDR1 KGHSH and CDR2 LQKENI come from the germline V gene. There are 16 residues in the CDR3. V was clipped by 5 bases and J by 7 bases; unmatched bases: 5. The chain's CDR3 is CASSVPGLAGGNEQFF. The CDR3, as DNA: TGTGCCAGCTCAGTTCCGGGACTAGCGGGAGGGAATGAGCAGTTCTTC. Drawing the rest from reference TRBV18 and TRBJ2-1, the complete variable domain is NAGVMQNPRHLVRRRGQEARLRCSPMKGHSHVYWYRQLPEEGLKFMVYLQKENIIDESGMPKERFSAEFPKEGPSILRIQQVVRGDSAAYFCASSVPGLAGGNEQFFGPGTRLTVL.

This clonotype was counted between two and nine times. The chain is built from TRBV29-1 and TRBJ2-1; 11 bases map to TRBD1. Germline V gene data show CDR1 as SQVTM and CDR2 as ANQGSEA. The J segment lost 7 bases and the V segment lost 7 bases, leaving 6 bases of the junction unmatched. The CDR3 length is 13 residues. CDR3 DNA: TGCAGCGCAGGACAGGGGGCGTGGAATGAGCAGTTCTTC. As protein: CSAGQGAWNEQFF.

This clonotype has at least ten counts. This chain joins TRBV7-8 and TRBJ2-1, with D perhaps matching TRBD2 (6 bases). Trimming cost V 4 bases and J 5 bases, with 12 bases left between them. The CDR3 contains 14 residues. CDR1 and CDR2 from the germline V gene are SGHVS and FQNEAQ. The CDR3 nucleotides are TGTGCCAGCAGCTCCGGACTATACAACAATGAGCAGTTCTTC. Residues: CASSSGLYNNEQFF.

This clonotype was observed many times. The V gene is TRBV19, the J gene TRBJ1-5; D gene unclear. Trimming stripped 3 bases from V and 2 bases from J, with 11 bases between. The V gene's germline CDR1 is LNHDA and CDR2 SQIVND (reference sequence). The CDR3 has 15 amino acids. CDR3 loop: CASSIQVRGNQPQHF. The CDR3 coding sequence is TGTGCCAGTAGTATTCAGGTCCGGGGCAATCAGCCCCAGCATTTT.

V and J are TRBV4-1 and TRBJ2-1; 10 nucleotides line up with TRBD2. CDR1 is MGHRA and CDR2 is YSYEKL in the germline V gene. This CDR3 contains 19 residues. Unmatched junction bases numbered 14, after V lost 0 bases and J lost 6 bases. CDR3 in amino acids: CASSQDRGASGRGRNEQFF. CDR3 DNA sequence: TGCGCCAGCAGCCAAGATCGCGGGGCTAGCGGGAGAGGGCGCAATGAGCAGTTCTTC.

The rearrangement uses TRBV27 and TRBJ2-1; 12 bases fit TRBD2. V dropped 2 bases and J dropped 7; count of bases not matched to a gene: 6. CDR1 and CDR2 from the germline V gene are MNHEY and SMNVEV (reference sequence). This CDR3 is built from 16 residues. The CDR3 nucleotides read TGTGCCAGCAGTTTAAGTGGGACTAGCGGGCTGAATGAGCAGTTCTTC. Protein sequence: CASSLSGTSGLNEQFF.

Many counts were recorded for this clonotype. The genes are TRBV2 and TRBJ1-4, with D possibly being TRBD1 (5 bases). The CDR3 consists of 12 residues. Deletions cut 7 bases from V and 6 bases from J, with 9 bases between. In germline, CDR1 is SNHLY, CDR2 FYNNEI. The CDR3 loop is CASTRVDEKLFF. CDR3 bases: TGTGCCAGCACCAGGGTGGATGAAAAACTGTTTTTT.

This clonotype was detected ten times or more. The V and J genes are TRBV20-1 and TRBJ2-7, with TRBD1 as a possible D gene (6 bases). Trimming took 5 bases from V and 3 from J, leaving 14 bases between them. Per germline, CDR1 DFQATT and CDR2 SNEGSKA (reference sequence). The CDR3 spans 13 residues. This CDR3 reads CSASDRKLYEQYF. The CDR3 DNA follows: TGCAGTGCTTCCGACAGGAAACTCTACGAGCAGTACTTC.